The 4 T cell receptor beta chains in this list originate from one sample, sequenced in a study of T cells after yellow fever vaccination. TCRdb itself ran the 5' RACE reads through MiXCR, one entry per CDR3 protein. The repertoire holds 150,000 or so distinct CDR3 sequences, 6.6% seen once, with approximately 0.59% in the top ten. The sequencing used CD4+ T cells sorted from PBMCs, collected 10 days after the yellow fever booster vaccination. The receptors were gathered from a man aged 25 to 40 who received the YFV17D yellow fever vaccine.

In its sample, this clonotype was seen many times. The chain is built from TRBV6-5 and TRBJ2-7; D gene uncertain. V was cut by 0 bases and J by 5 bases, with 26 bases left in between. CDR3 length equals 19 residues. Germline V gene sequence: CDR1 MNHEY, CDR2 SVGAGI. The CDR3 DNA sequence: TGTGCCAGCAGTTACTCGAAGGCAGCGAGCCACAAAACTTTGGACGAGCAGTACTTC. This gives the protein CASSYSKAASHKTLDEQYF.

This clonotype has at least ten counts. V usage is TRBV12-3 or TRBV12-4 and J usage is TRBJ1-1; D unclear. CDR3 length: 15 residues. Trimming took off 3 bases at V and 4 bases at J, with 15 bases between the two ends. CDR3 protein: CASSLWVLRGTEAFF. CDR3 nucleotides: TGTGCCAGCAGTTTGTGGGTGTTAAGAGGCACTGAAGCTTTCTTT.

This clonotype has more than one count but fewer than ten. V gene TRBV5-1 combines with J gene TRBJ1-5; TRBD1 agrees at 9 bases. There are 14 residues in the CDR3. Germline CDR1 SGHRS, CDR2 YFSETQ. The V segment lost 1 base and the J segment 7 bases; nucleotides outside the gene matches: 3. The CDR3, as DNA: TGCGCCAGCAGCTTGCGGACAGGGGACCAGCCCCAGCATTTT. Its protein is CASSLRTGDQPQHF.

This clonotype was recorded at least ten times. This chain connects TRBV7-2 to TRBJ2-1; D perhaps matches TRBD2 (6 bases). The CDR3 covers 14 residues. Germline CDR1 reads SGHTA; CDR2 reads FQGNSA. The V end was cut by 5 bases, the J end by 7 bases, with 15 bases between. As DNA, the CDR3 is TGTGCCAGCAGCCTCGGTCCAGGGAGGAATGAGCAGTTCTTC. Protein product: CASSLGPGRNEQFF.